These 9 T cell receptor beta chains came from one sample sequenced in a study of T cells expressing NK-cell markers. Following a re-call of the 5' RACE reads, TCRdb has one entry per CDR3 protein and lacks DNA. The listing contains more than 250,000 distinct CDR3 sequences. Specimen: blood T cells: a sorted CD56 or NKG2C T cell subset, CD4+ or CD8+ T cells, or bulk PBMC T cells (not recorded which). These receptors were collected from a man younger than 35 in good health.

The chain links TRBV11-2 to TRBJ2-1; TCRdb selects TRBD1, and the lack of DNA leaves this call unchecked. The germline V gene has CDR1 SGHAT and CDR2 FQNNGV. The CDR3 is made up of 14 amino acids. The chain's CDR3 is CASSTTGTYNEQFF.

The chain is built from TRBV12-3 or TRBV12-4 and TRBJ2-7. The CDR3 extends over 12 amino acids. The chain's CDR3 is CASSLSGLEQYF.

The chain combines TRBV3-1 with TRBJ2-4; absent DNA, TCRdb's TRBD1 call cannot be checked. Germline values: CDR1 LGHDT, CDR2 YNNKEL (reference sequence). The CDR3 has 15 residues. The CDR3 is CASSQVGGVKNIQYF.

This rearrangement joins TRBV20-1 to TRBJ2-5; TCRdb outputs TRBD1, but without DNA this stays unchecked. Looked up from germline, CDR1 is DFQATT and CDR2 is SNEGSKA (reference sequence). This CDR3 is built from 11 residues. CDR3 region: CSRLGGETQYF.

The chain is built from TRBV20-1 and TRBJ1-4; no DNA is available, so the TRBD1 call from TCRdb remains unchecked. CDR1 is DFQATT, CDR2 SNEGSKA, per germline (reference sequence). The CDR3 length is 14 residues. This chain's CDR3 is CSALPGQGSEKLFF.

The chain links TRBV2 to TRBJ2-1; TCRdb returns TRBD2, unconfirmable since there is no DNA. CDR1 and CDR2 (germline): SNHLY, FYNNEI. The CDR3 consists of 14 residues. CDR3 loop: CASGTLSSYNEQFF.

The rearrangement uses TRBV3-1 and TRBJ2-7; TCRdb's assignment of TRBD2 cannot be checked, as there is no DNA. Germline loops: CDR1 LGHDT, CDR2 YNNKEL (reference sequence). The CDR3 is 12 amino acids. The CDR3 loop is CASSQDRTSRYF.

This rearrangement joins TRBV7-9 to TRBJ1-4. CDR1 and CDR2 (germline): SEHNR, FQNEAQ (reference sequence). The CDR3 is 13 amino acids. The CDR3 protein is CASSRASGEKLFF. The entire variable domain, with the rest obtained from reference TRBV7-9 and TRBJ1-4, is as follows: DTGVSQNPRHKITKRGQNVTFRCDPISEHNRLYWYRQTLGQGPEFLTYFQNEAQLEKSRLLSDRFSAERPKGSFSTLEIQRTEQGDSAMYLCASSRASGEKLFFGSGTQLSVL.

The chain combines TRBV20-1 with TRBJ1-5. There are 15 residues in the CDR3. CDR1 is DFQATT, CDR2 SNEGSKA, per germline (reference sequence). The CDR3 loop reads CSASRQSYSNQPQHF.